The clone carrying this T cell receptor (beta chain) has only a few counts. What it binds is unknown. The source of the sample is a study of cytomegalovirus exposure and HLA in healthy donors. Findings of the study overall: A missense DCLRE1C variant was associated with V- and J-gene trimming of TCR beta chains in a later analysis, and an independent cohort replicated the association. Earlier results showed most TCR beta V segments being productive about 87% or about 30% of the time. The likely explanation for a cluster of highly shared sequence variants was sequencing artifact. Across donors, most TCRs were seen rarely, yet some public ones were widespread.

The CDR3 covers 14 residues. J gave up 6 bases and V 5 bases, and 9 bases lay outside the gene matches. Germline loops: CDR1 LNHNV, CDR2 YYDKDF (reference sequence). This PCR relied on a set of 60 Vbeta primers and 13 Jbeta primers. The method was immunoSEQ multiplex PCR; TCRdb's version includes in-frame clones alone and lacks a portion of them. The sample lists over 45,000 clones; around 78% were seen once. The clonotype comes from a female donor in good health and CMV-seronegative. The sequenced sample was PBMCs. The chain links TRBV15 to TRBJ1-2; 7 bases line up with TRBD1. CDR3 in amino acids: CATSGRQGGDGYTF. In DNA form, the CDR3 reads TGTGCCACCAGCGGACGACAGGGCGGGGATGGCTACACCTTC.